This T cell receptor beta chain stems from a study of shared clonotypes between healthy human individuals. At a deep level, the assay was run. Profiled with immunoSEQ multiplex PCR; TCRdb holds only in-frame clones, not every one. Here the sample spans roughly 590,000 clones, about 95% being singletons. In the naive CD8 group, cells lacked CD45RO and were positively selected for CCR7, so terminally differentiated effector memory CD45RA+ cells were left out. Study outcomes and limitations: A handful of donors held about 5% of naive CD4 clonotypes in common. Clonotype sharing among donors was thought likely to change with sequencing depth.

Germline CDR1 and CDR2: MRHNA and SNTAGT. This CDR3 has 17 residues. J lost 5 bases, V lost 0 bases, and 8 bases had no gene match. In the case of this clone: What it binds is not known.

Input material: naive CD8+ T cells sorted from blood. The receptor was isolated from a woman younger than 45 in good health. The gene calls are TRBV6-4 and TRBJ1-5; 9 positions match TRBD1. CDR3 region: CASSDSIKDRGYQPQHF. The CDR3 DNA is TGTGCCAGCAGTGACTCGATAAAGGACAGGGGATATCAGCCCCAGCATTTT.